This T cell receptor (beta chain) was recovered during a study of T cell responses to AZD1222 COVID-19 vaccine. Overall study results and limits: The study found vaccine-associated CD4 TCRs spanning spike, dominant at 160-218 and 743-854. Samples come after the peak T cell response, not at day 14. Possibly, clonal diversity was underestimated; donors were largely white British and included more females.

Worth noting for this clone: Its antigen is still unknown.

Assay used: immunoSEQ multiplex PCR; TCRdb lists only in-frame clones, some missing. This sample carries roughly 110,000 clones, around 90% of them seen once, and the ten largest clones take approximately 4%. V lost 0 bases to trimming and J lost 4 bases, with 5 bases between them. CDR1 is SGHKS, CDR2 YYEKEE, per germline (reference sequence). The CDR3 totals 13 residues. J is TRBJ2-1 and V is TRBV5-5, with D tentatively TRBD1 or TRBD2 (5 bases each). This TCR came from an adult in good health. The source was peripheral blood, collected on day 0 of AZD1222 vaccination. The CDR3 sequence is CASSLGGYNEQFF. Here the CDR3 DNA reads TGTGCCAGCAGCTTGGGGGGGTACAATGAGCAGTTCTTC.